One sample yielded the 7 T cell receptor beta chains listed below, sequenced in a study of shared clonotypes between healthy human individuals. Profiling relied on immunoSEQ multiplex PCR, and the TCRdb table lists in-frame clones only, not all of them. The sample has hundreds of thousands of clones, around 81% seen once. Source material: PBMCs. The source is a woman in her thirties or forties in good health. Some clones in this sample may be carry-over from other donors' samples.

The chain carries TRBV7-3 and TRBJ2-1, with 7 positions matching TRBD2. CDR3 length equals 16 residues. With V trimmed by 1 base and J by 4 bases, 7 bases remained unmatched. Germline V lookup: CDR1 SGHTA, CDR2 FQGTGA. Here the CDR3 DNA reads TGTGCCAGCAGCTTAAAAGGGCGGGAGCGGTACAATGAGCAGTTCTTC. Translated, it gives CASSLKGRERYNEQFF.

The rearrangement links TRBV5-3 to TRBJ1-1; 8 bases align to TRBD1. TRBV5-3 is recorded as an ORF, its role being uncertain. Germline trimming cut 3 bases from V and 3 bases from J; bases unmatched to any gene: 13. CDR3 length equals 17 residues. Here the CDR3 reads CARSSTDRADRDTEAFF. CDR3 DNA: TGTGCCAGAAGCTCCACGGACAGGGCCGACCGGGACACTGAAGCTTTCTTT.

This clone occurred a few times. The CDR3 is CASSLRREGLGEQYF. As DNA, the CDR3 is TGTGCCAGCAGCTTGAGGCGGGAGGGCCTCGGCGAGCAGTACTTC. The J gene is TRBJ2-7, the V gene TRBV7-2; 9 bases fit TRBD2. The CDR3 extends over 15 amino acids. In germline, CDR1 is SGHTA, CDR2 FQGNSA. The junction had 9 bases not matched to a gene; V was cut back by 3 bases and J by 6 bases.

This chain connects TRBV11-3 to TRBJ2-1, with 8 bases matching TRBD2. The CDR3 has 18 residues. Looked up from germline, CDR1 is SGHNT and CDR2 is YENEEA. J was trimmed by 4 bases and V by 4 bases; bases with no gene match: 15. CDR3 sequence: CASSSGQGSGGGYNEQFF. The CDR3 DNA sequence: TGTGCCAGCAGCTCTGGGCAGGGATCGGGAGGGGGTTACAATGAGCAGTTCTTC. Full variable domain (missing parts from reference TRBV11-3 and TRBJ2-1): EAGVVQSPRYKIIEKKQPVAFWCNPISGHNTLYWYLQNLGQGPELLIRYENEEAVDDSQLPKDRFSAERLKGVDSTLKIQPAELGDSAVYLCASSSGQGSGGGYNEQFFGPGTRLTVL.

V gene TRBV5-4 combines with J gene TRBJ1-2, with a possible D match to TRBD1 (5 bases). V lost 4 bases to trimming and J lost 1 base, with 11 bases between them. The CDR3 is made up of 14 amino acids. Germline CDR1 reads SGHNT; CDR2 reads YYREEE (reference sequence). The CDR3 sequence is CASSRDGYNYGYTF. For the CDR3, the DNA is TGTGCCAGCAGCAGGGACGGATATAACTATGGCTACACCTTC.

The rearrangement joins TRBV28 to TRBJ2-5, with D unclear. The CDR3 runs to 14 residues. Trimming took off 5 bases at V and 5 bases at J, with 15 bases between the two ends. CDR1 and CDR2 (germline): MDHEN, SYDVKM. The CDR3 bases are TGTGCCAGCAGTCTCCCCTCATTGGGGGAGACCCAGTACTTC. Its translation: CASSLPSLGETQYF.

CDR3 amino acids: CASSQDSGLAGVGSLVQYF. CDR3 nucleotide sequence: TGCGCCAGCAGCCAAGATAGCGGACTAGCGGGAGTTGGTAGTTTGGTCCAGTACTTC. This rearrangement joins TRBV4-1 to TRBJ2-5; TRBD2 agrees at 13 bases. The CDR3 extends over 19 amino acids. Losses at the gene ends were 0 bases for V and 10 bases for J; bases not matched to a gene: 17. Germline V gives CDR1 MGHRA, CDR2 YSYEKL.